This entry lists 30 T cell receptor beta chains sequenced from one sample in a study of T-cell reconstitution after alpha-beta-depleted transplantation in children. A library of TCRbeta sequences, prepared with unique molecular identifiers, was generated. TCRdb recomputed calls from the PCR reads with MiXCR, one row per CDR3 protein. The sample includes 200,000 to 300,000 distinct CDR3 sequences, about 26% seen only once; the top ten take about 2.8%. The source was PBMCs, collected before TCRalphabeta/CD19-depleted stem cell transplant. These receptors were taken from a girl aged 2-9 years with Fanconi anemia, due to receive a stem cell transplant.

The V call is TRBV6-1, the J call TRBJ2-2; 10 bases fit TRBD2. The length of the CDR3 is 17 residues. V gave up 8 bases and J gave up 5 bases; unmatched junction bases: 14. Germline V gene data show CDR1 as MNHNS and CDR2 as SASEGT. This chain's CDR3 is CASRFGLAGDDTGELFF. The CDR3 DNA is TGTGCCAGCCGATTTGGGCTAGCGGGAGATGATACCGGGGAGCTGTTTTTT.

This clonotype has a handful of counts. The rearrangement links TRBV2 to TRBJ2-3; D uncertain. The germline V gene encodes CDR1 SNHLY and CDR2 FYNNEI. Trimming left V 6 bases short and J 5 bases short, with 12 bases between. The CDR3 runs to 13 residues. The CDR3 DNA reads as TGTGCCAGCAGGAGACCACCCGGAGATACGCAGTATTTT. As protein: CASRRPPGDTQYF. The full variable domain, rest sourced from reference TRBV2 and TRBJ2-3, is EPEVTQTPSHQVTQMGQEVILRCVPISNHLYFYWYRQILGQKVEFLVSFYNNEISEKSEIFDDQFSVERPDGSNFTLKIRSTKLEDSAMYFCASRRPPGDTQYFGPGTRLTVL.

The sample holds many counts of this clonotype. CDR3 in amino acids: CASSGLAGGRADTQYF. CDR3 nucleotide sequence: TGTGCCAGCAGTGGACTAGCGGGAGGTCGCGCAGATACGCAGTATTTT. The chain recombines TRBV6-2 or TRBV6-3 with TRBJ2-3; 14 bases agree with TRBD2. Trimming at V came to 5 bases and at J to 4 bases, leaving 5 bases not matched to a gene. This CDR3 is built from 16 residues. CDR1 and CDR2 (germline): MNHEY, SVGEGT.

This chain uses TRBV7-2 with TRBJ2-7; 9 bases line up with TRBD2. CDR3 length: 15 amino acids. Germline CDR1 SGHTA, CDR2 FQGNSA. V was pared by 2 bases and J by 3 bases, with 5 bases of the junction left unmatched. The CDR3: CASSLTRGGRYEQYF. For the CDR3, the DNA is TGTGCCAGCAGCTTAACGCGGGGGGGCCGCTACGAGCAGTACTTC.

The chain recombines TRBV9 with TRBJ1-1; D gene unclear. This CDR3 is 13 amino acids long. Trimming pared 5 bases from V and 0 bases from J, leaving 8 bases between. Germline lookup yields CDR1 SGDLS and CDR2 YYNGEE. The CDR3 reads CASRRQMNTEAFF. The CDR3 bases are TGTGCCAGCAGACGTCAGATGAACACTGAAGCTTTCTTT.

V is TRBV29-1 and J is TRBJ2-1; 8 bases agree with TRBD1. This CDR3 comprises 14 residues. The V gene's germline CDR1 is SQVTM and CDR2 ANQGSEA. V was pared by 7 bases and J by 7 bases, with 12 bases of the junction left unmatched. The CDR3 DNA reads TGCAGCGGTTCCTACCAGGGGGCGCGGAATGAGCAGTTCTTC. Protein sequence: CSGSYQGARNEQFF.

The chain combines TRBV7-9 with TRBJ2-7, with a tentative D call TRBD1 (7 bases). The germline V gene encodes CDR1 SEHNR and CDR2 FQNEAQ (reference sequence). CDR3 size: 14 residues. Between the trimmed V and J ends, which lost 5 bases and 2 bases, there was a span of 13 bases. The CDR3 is CASSPGGQTYEQYF. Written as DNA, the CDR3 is TGTGCCAGCAGCCCCGGGGGACAGACCTACGAGCAGTACTTC.

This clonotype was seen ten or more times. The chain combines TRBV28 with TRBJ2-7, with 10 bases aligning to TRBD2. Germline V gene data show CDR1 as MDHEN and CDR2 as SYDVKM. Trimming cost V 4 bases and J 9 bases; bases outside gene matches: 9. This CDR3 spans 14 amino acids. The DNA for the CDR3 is TGTGCCAGCAGTTCCCCGTCTAGCGGGAGCGGGCAGTACTTC. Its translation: CASSSPSSGSGQYF.

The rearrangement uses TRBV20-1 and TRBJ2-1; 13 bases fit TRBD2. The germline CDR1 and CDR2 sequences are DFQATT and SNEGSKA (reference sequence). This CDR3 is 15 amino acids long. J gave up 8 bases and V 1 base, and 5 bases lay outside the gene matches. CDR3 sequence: CSARVGLAGDHEQFF. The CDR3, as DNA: TGCAGTGCTAGAGTTGGACTAGCGGGGGACCATGAGCAGTTCTTC.

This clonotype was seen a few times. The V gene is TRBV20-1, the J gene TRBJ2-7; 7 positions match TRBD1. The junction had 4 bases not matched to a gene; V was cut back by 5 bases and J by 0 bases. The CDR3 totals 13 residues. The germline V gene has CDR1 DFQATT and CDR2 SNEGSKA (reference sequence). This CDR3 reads CSARWTGSYEQYF. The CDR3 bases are TGCAGTGCTCGATGGACAGGCTCCTACGAGCAGTACTTC.

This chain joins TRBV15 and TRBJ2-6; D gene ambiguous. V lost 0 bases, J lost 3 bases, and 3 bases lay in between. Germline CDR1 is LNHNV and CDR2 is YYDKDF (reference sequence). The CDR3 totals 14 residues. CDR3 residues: CATSRDLGANVLTF. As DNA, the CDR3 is TGTGCCACCAGCAGAGATCTTGGGGCCAACGTCCTGACTTTC.

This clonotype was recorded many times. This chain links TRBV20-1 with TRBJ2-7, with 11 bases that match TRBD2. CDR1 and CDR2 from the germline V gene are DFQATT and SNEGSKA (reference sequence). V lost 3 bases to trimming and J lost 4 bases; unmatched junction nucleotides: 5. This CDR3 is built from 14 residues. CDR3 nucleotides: TGCAGTGCTAGCCGACTAGCGGGGACTTACGAGCAGTACTTC. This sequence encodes CSASRLAGTYEQYF.

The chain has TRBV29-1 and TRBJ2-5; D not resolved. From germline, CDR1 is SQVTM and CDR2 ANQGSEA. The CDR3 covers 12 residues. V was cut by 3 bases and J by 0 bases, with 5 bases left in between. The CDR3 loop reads CSVDTYQETQYF. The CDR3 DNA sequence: TGCAGCGTTGATACGTACCAAGAGACCCAGTACTTC.

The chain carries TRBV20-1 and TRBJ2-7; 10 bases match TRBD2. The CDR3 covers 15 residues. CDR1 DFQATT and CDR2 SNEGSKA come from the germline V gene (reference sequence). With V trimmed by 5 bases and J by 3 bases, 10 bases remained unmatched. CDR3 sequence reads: CSAEHLLAGHYEQYF. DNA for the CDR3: TGCAGTGCTGAACATTTACTAGCGGGGCACTACGAGCAGTACTTC.

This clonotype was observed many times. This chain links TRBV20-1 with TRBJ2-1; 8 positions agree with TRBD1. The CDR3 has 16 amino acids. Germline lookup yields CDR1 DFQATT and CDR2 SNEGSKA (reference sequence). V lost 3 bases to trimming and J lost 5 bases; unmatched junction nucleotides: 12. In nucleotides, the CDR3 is TGCAGTGCTAGCCGCCGGACAGGGATGGCGAACAATGAGCAGTTCTTC. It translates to CSASRRTGMANNEQFF.

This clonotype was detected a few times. Here the CDR3 reads CASTGSPYEQYF. CDR3 sequence (DNA): TGCGCCAGCACTGGCAGCCCCTACGAGCAGTACTTC. This chain connects TRBV5-1 to TRBJ2-7; D gene ambiguous. CDR3 length equals 12 residues. V lost 6 bases, J lost 2 bases, and 9 bases lay in between. Germline V CDR1 and CDR2: SGHRS, YFSETQ. The full variable domain, with the rest looked up from reference TRBV5-1 and TRBJ2-7, is KAGVTQTPRYLIKTRGQQVTLSCSPISGHRSVSWYQQTPGQGLQFLFEYFSETQRNKGNFPGRFSGRQFSNSRSEMNVSTLELGDSALYLCASTGSPYEQYFGPGTRLTVT.

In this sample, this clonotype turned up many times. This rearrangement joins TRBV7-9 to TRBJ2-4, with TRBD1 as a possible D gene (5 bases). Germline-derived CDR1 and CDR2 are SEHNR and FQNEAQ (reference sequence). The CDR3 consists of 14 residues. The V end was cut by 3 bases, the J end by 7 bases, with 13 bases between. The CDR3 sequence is CASSFSQAVNIQYF. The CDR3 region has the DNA TGTGCCAGCAGCTTTTCACAGGCGGTCAACATTCAGTACTTC.

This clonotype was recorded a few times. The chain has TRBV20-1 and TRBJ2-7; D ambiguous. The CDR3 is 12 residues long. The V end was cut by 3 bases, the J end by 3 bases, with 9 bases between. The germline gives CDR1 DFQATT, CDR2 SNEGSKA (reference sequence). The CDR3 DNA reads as TGCAGTGCTAGCGGTCCTGGCTACGAGCAGTACTTC. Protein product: CSASGPGYEQYF.

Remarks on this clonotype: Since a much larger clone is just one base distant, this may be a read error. The CDR3 loop is CSASHDEQFF. Here the CDR3 DNA reads TGCAGTGCTAGTCACGATGAGCAGTTCTTC. The J gene is TRBJ2-1, the V gene TRBV20-1; no firm D call. CDR3 length: 10 residues. CDR1 is DFQATT, CDR2 SNEGSKA, per germline (reference sequence). The V end lost 3 bases, the J end lost 8 bases, and 5 bases lay between the germline ends.

The CDR3 reads CASSLYGLYNEQFF. Written as DNA, the CDR3 is TGCGCCAGCAGCTTGTATGGACTTTACAATGAGCAGTTCTTC. The rearrangement uses TRBV5-1 and TRBJ2-1; perhaps TRBD2 as D (5 bases). Trimming removed 1 base from V and 4 bases from J, with 9 bases in between. The V gene's germline CDR1 is SGHRS and CDR2 YFSETQ. This CDR3 is built from 14 residues.

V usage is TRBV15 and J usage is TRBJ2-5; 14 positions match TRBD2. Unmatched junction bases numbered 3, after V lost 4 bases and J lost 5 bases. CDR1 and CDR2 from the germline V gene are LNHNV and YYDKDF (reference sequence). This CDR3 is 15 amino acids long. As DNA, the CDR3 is TGTGCCACCAGCAAGACTAGCGGGAGGGCTGAGACCCAGTACTTC. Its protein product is CATSKTSGRAETQYF.

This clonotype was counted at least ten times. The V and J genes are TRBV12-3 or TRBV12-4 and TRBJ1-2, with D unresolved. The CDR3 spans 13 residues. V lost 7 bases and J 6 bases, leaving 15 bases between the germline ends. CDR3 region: CASKKGSADGYTF. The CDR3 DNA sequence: TGTGCCAGCAAAAAGGGCAGTGCGGATGGCTACACCTTC.

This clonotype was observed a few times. The CDR3 protein is CSARDVEYTEAFF. The CDR3 DNA is TGCAGTGCTAGAGATGTAGAATACACTGAAGCTTTCTTT. The gene calls are TRBV20-1 and TRBJ1-1; D unresolved. There are 13 residues in the CDR3. Trimming left V 0 bases short and J 3 bases short, with 8 bases between. The germline gives CDR1 DFQATT, CDR2 SNEGSKA (reference sequence).

CDR3 sequence reads: CASSLRGAPGNTIYF. The CDR3 DNA reads as TGTGCCAGCAGTTTGAGGGGCGCCCCTGGAAACACCATATATTTT. V and J are TRBV28 and TRBJ1-3; possibly TRBD1 for D (5 bases). V lost 3 bases, J lost 2 bases, and 11 bases lay in between. CDR3 size: 15 residues. The germline gives CDR1 MDHEN, CDR2 SYDVKM. Drawing the rest from reference TRBV28 and TRBJ1-3, the complete variable domain is DVKVTQSSRYLVKRTGEKVFLECVQDMDHENMFWYRQDPGLGLRLIYFSYDVKMKEKGDIPEGYSVSREKKERFSLILESASTNQTSMYLCASSLRGAPGNTIYFGEGSWLTVV.

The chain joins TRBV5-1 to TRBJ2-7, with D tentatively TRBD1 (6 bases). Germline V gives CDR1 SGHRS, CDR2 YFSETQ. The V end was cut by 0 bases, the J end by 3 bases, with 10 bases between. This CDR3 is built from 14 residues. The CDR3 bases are TGCGCCAGCAGCTTGGCAGGGGTGGTCTACGAGCAGTACTTC. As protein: CASSLAGVVYEQYF.

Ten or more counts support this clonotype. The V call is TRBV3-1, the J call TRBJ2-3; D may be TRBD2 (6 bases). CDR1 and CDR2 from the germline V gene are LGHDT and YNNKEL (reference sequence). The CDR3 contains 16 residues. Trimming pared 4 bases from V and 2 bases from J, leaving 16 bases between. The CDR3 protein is CASSPLGLPATDTQYF. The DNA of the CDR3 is TGTGCCAGCAGCCCCCTGGGACTCCCGGCCACAGATACGCAGTATTTT.

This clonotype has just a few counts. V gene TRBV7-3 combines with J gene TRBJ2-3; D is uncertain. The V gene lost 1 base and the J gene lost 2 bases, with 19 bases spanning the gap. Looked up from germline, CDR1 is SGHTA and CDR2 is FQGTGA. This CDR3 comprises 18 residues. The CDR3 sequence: CASSLKGRRHSVTDTQYF. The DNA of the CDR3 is TGTGCCAGCAGCTTAAAGGGTAGACGACATTCCGTCACAGATACGCAGTATTTT. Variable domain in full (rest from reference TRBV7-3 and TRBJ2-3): GAGVSQTPSNKVTEKGKYVELRCDPISGHTALYWYRQSLGQGPEFLIYFQGTGAADDSGLPNDRFFAVRPEGSVSTLKIQRTERGDSAVYLCASSLKGRRHSVTDTQYFGPGTRLTVL.

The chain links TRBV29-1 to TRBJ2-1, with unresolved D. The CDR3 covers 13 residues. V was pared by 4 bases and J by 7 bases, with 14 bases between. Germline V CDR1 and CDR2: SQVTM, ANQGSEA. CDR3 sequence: CSVGSWMGNEQFF. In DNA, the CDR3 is TGCAGCGTTGGTTCATGGATGGGAAATGAGCAGTTCTTC.

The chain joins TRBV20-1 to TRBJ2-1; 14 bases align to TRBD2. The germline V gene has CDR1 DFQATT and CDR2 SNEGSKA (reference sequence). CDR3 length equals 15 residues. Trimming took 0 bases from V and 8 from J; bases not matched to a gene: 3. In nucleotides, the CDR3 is TGCAGTGCTAGAGACGGGACTAGCGGGAGTTATGAGCAGTTCTTC. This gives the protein CSARDGTSGSYEQFF.

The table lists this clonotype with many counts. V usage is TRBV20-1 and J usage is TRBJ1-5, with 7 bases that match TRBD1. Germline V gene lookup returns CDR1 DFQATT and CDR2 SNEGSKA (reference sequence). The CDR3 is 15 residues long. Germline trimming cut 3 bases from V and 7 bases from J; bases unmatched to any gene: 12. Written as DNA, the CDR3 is TGCAGTGCTAGTGCCGGGACAGCCTCCGGACAGCCCCAGCATTTT. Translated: CSASAGTASGQPQHF.